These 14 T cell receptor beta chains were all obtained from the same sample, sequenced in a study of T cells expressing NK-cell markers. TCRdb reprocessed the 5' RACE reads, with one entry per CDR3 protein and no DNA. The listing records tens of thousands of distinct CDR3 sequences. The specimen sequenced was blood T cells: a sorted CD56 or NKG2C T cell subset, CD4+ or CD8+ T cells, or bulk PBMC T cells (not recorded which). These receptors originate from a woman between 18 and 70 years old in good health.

The CDR3 sequence is CASSPDRGGADEQFF. J is TRBJ2-1 and V is TRBV27; lacking DNA, the TRBD1 call made by TCRdb goes unchecked. This CDR3 comprises 15 residues. Germline CDR1 reads MNHEY; CDR2 reads SMNVEV (reference sequence).

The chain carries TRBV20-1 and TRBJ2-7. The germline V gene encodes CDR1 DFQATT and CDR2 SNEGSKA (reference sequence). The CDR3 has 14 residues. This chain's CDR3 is CSAKPTSNSYEQYF.

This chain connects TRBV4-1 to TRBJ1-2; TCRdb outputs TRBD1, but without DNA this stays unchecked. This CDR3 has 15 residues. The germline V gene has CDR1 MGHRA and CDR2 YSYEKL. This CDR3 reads CASSPNRDRADGYTF.

CDR3: CASSLAAGTGMSLNYGYTF. The V gene is TRBV11-1, the J gene TRBJ1-2; TCRdb lists TRBD1, though no DNA is available to test this call. This CDR3 spans 19 amino acids. Germline V gives CDR1 SGHAT, CDR2 FQDESV (reference sequence).

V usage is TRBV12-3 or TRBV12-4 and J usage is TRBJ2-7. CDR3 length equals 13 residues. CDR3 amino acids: CASSLERHYEQYF.

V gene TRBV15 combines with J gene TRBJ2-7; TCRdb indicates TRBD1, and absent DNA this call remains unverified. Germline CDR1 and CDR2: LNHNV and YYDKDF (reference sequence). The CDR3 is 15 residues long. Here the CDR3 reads CATSRDNLGVYEQYF.

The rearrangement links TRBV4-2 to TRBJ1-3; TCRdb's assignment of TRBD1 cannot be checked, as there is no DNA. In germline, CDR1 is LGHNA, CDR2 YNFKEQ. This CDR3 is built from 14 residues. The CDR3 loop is CASSQNRETDTIYF.

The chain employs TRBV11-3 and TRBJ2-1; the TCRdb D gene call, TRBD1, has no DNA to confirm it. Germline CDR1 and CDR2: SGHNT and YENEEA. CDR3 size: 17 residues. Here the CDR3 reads CASSPRRGAGPYNEQFF.

The CDR3 sequence is CASSPDWSPETQYF. V usage is TRBV7-9 and J usage is TRBJ2-5. This CDR3 contains 14 residues. Germline lookup yields CDR1 SEHNR and CDR2 FQNEAQ (reference sequence).

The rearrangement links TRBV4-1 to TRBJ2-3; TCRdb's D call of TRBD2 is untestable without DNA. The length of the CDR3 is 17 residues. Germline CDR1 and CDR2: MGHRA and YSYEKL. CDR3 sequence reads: CASSQDPSGRSTDTQYF.

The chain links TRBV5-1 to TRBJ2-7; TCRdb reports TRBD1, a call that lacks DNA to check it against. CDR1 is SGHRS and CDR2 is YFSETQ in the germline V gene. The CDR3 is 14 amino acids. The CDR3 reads CASSSPDRAHEQYF. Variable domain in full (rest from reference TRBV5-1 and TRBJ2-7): KAGVTQTPRYLIKTRGQQVTLSCSPISGHRSVSWYQQTPGQGLQFLFEYFSETQRNKGNFPGRFSGRQFSNSRSEMNVSTLELGDSALYLCASSSPDRAHEQYFGPGTRLTVT.

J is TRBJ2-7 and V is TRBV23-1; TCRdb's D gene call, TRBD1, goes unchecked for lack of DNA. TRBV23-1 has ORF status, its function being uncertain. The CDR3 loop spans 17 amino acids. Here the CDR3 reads CASSQALIRVGSYEQYF.

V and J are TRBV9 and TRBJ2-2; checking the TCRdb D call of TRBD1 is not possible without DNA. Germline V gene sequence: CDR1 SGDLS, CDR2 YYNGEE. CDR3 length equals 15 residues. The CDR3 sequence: CASSVETGWTGELFF.

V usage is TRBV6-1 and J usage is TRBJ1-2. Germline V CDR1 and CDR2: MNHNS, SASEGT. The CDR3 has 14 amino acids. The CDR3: CASSPRGLRYGYTF.